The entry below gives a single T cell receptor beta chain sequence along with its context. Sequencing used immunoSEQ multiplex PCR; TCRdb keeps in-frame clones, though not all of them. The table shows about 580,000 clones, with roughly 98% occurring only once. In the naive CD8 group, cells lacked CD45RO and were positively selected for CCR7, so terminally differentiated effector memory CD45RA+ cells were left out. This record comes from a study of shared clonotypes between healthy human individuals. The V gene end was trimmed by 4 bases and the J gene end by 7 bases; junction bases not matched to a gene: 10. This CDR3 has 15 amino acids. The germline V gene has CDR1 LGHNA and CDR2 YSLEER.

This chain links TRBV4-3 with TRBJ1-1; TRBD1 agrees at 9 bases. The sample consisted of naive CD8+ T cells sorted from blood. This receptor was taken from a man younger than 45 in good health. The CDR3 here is CASSLQGAGRGEAFF. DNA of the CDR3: TGCGCCAGCAGCCTACAGGGGGCTGGGAGGGGTGAAGCTTTCTTT.